Sequencing of this T cell receptor beta chain was carried out in a study of Ad26.COV2.S vaccination and SARS-CoV-2 variants. The treatment was: 15 to 20 received Ad26.COV2.S at low or high dose, single or two shots; about 5 received placebo; per-sample allocation not given. The samples were gathered on day 63 after the first injection of vaccine or placebo. Sequenced by immunoSEQ multiplex PCR; TCRdb stores in-frame clones only, minus some. The data show around 340,000 clones, about 88% seen once. The TCR sequence derives from a person aged 18 to 59 who received the Ad26.COV2.S COVID-19 vaccine or a placebo. The sample consisted of peripheral blood, taken in a trial of Ad26.COV2.S vaccine versus placebo.

This CDR3 reads CSLRTGTEAFF. In DNA form, the CDR3 reads TGCAGCCTAAGGACAGGGACTGAAGCTTTCTTT. The rearrangement uses TRBV29-1 and TRBJ1-1, with TRBD1 identical over 8 bases. The germline CDR1 and CDR2 sequences are SQVTM and ANQGSEA. This CDR3 spans 11 amino acids. The ends lost 8 bases at V and 5 bases at J; junction bases unmatched: 4.